This TCR beta chain emerged from a study of T cells expressing NK-cell markers. About the research overall: Researchers got TCR beta repertoires out of sorted CD3+CD56+NKG2C+, CD3+CD56+NKG2C- and CD3+CD56-NKG2C+ T cells. Seven donors tested HCMV-seropositive and one tested seronegative among the eight sequenced.

Of note for this clonotype: The antigen is undetermined.

This CDR3 region has 14 residues. Germline CDR1 is DFQATT and CDR2 is SNEGSKA (reference sequence). Study-wide points: These clonotypes, the leaders elsewhere, also led the CD3+CD56-NKG2C+ fraction in several donors. In roughly six donors, dominant CD3+CD56+NKG2C+ clonotypes ranked among the top 10 CD8+ clonotypes.

After re-calling the 5' RACE reads, TCRdb lists one entry per CDR3 protein, DNA absent. The sample has 130,000 to 150,000 distinct CDR3 sequences. The sample taken for sequencing was blood T cells: a sorted CD56 or NKG2C T cell subset, CD4+ or CD8+ T cells, or bulk PBMC T cells (not recorded which). The chain joins TRBV20-1 to TRBJ2-3; TCRdb's D call of TRBD2 is untestable without DNA. This receptor was identified in a man younger than 30 in good health. The CDR3 region is CSATAGAGMDTQYF.